These T cell receptor beta chains were read from a single sample in a study of radiotherapy plus CTLA-4 blockade in lung cancer. Sequencing used immunoSEQ multiplex PCR; TCRdb keeps in-frame clones, though not all of them. In the table there are about 76,000 clones, around 78% of which are singletons. The sequencing here drew on peripheral blood, taken from a patient treated with radiotherapy plus ipilimumab. The receptors come from a human donor with non-small cell lung cancer whose response to radiotherapy plus ipilimumab could not be evaluated. Some clones in this sample may be carry-over from other donors' samples. Both conserved end residues are part of each CDR3. The D gene is left open where the match is weak. Part of the rows lack a size; the others show once, few, many or a class for expanded clones.

abundance | j_gene | v_gene | d_gene | CDR3nt | CDR3aa
. | TRBJ2-5 | TRBV7-2 | TRBD2 | TGTGCCAGCAGCCTCAGCGGGGGAGAGACCCAGTACTTC | CASSLSGGETQYF
. | TRBJ1-3 | TRBV7-9 | . | TGTGCCAGCAGTTTTCAGGGCTCTGGAAACACCATATATTTT | CASSFQGSGNTIYF
. | TRBJ2-5 | TRBV6-1 | TRBD2 | TGTGCCAGCCATAGCGGGGTACTTCAAGAGACCCAGTACTTC | CASHSGVLQETQYF
. | TRBJ2-3 | TRBV5-1 | . | TGCGCCAGCAGCTTGGAAGGGGGAACGCAGTATTTT | CASSLEGGTQYF
few | TRBJ2-1 | TRBV13 | . | TGTGCCAGCAGCTTAGGACCAGACAATGAGCAGTTCTTC | CASSLGPDNEQFF
. | TRBJ2-3 | TRBV4-1 | . | TGCGCCAGCAGCCAAGATCCCACGGTCCTACCCACAGATACGCAGTATTTT | CASSQDPTVLPTDTQYF
. | TRBJ1-2 | TRBV6-5 | . | TGTGCCAGCAGTTCACAGTTCGGTGTCAGGGGCTATGGCTACACCTTC | CASSSQFGVRGYGYTF
. | TRBJ2-3 | TRBV7-2 | TRBD1 | TGTGCCAGCAGCTCCGACAGGGGCACAGATACGCAGTATTTT | CASSSDRGTDTQYF
. | TRBJ2-5 | TRBV5-1 | . | TGCGCCAGCAAAGTGGAGGATTCCGCCCCCGAGACCCAGTACTTC | CASKVEDSAPETQYF
. | TRBJ2-7 | TRBV16 | . | TGTGCCAGCAGCCAATCTAGGGGCAGAGGCTTCGAGCAGTACTTC | CASSQSRGRGFEQYF
. | TRBJ2-5 | TRBV5-6 | . | TGTGCCAGCAGCTCCAGACGAGGGGGAGAGACCCAGTACTTC | CASSSRRGGETQYF
. | TRBJ1-4 | TRBV5-6 | . | TGTGCCAGCAGCAGACAGGAAAAACTGTTTTTT | CASSRQEKLFF
once | TRBJ2-7 | TRBV29-1 | TRBD1 | TGCAGCGTTGGTTCCGGGACAGGGCAATACGAGCAGTACTTC | CSVGSGTGQYEQYF
once | TRBJ1-5 | TRBV6-6 | . | TGTGCCAGCACCCCGGTCGTAAATCAGCCCCAGCATTTT | CASTPVVNQPQHF
once | TRBJ2-1 | TRBV19 | TRBD2 | TGTGCCAGTAGTCTGCTAGCGGGGGGGCGTGGCAATGAGCAGTTCTTC | CASSLLAGGRGNEQFF
. | TRBJ2-1 | TRBV7-9 | TRBD2 | TGTGCCAGCAGCTTAGTTGGTGTGGCGGGGGGCAACAATGAGCAGTTCTTC | CASSLVGVAGGNNEQFF
. | TRBJ2-5 | TRBV5-1 | . | TGCGCCAGCAATCCGTCGGGCGGGACGATGGCCCAGTACTTC | CASNPSGGTMAQYF
. | TRBJ2-7 | TRBV15 | . | TGTGCCACCAGCAGAGACAGGGCCAGCTCCTACGAGCAGTACTTC | CATSRDRASSYEQYF
. | TRBJ1-1 | TRBV5-4 | TRBD1 | TGTGCCAGCAGCGCCCGGGACAGGGAGGGGAGTGAAGCTTTCTTT | CASSARDREGSEAFF
. | TRBJ2-4 | TRBV6-1 | TRBD1 | TGTGCCAGCAGTGAAACGGCCCGGGACAGGGCGTATGCAGGATCAAGCAAAAACATTCAGTACTTC | CASSETARDRAYAGSSKNIQYF
. | TRBJ1-3 | TRBV5-8 | TRBD1 | TGTGCCAGCAGCGGAACGGGACAGCCCTACTCTGGAAACACCATATATTTT | CASSGTGQPYSGNTIYF
once | TRBJ1-6 | TRBV7-9 | . | TGTGCCAGCAGCTTAGTGCAGGGCTTTAATTCACCCCTCCACTTT | CASSLVQGFNSPLHF
few | TRBJ2-6 | TRBV7-9 | . | TGTGCCAGCAGCACCTTGACAGGTCTCTCTGGGGCCAACGTCCTGACTTTC | CASSTLTGLSGANVLTF
. | TRBJ2-3 | TRBV9 | . | TGTGCCAGCAGCGTGGCTACCCAGGGGAGGGGCACAGATACGCAGTATTTT | CASSVATQGRGTDTQYF
medium-sized | TRBJ1-6 | TRBV27 | TRBD1 | TGTGCCAGCAGTGTCGGGACAGGGGGCGATTCACCCCTCCACTTT | CASSVGTGGDSPLHF
few | TRBJ2-3 | TRBV7-8 | TRBD2 | TGTGCCAGCAGCTTAGAAAGTGCTAGCGGGGCCACAGATACGCAGTATTTT | CASSLESASGATDTQYF
. | TRBJ2-3 | TRBV5-1 | . | TGCGCCAGCAGCTTGCGAGAGGGGGGGAGCACAGATACGCAGTATTTT | CASSLREGGSTDTQYF
few | TRBJ1-4 | TRBV6-7 | . | TGTGCCAGCACCTCCTGCGGGGTTGAAAAACTGTTTTTT | CASTSCGVEKLFF
. | TRBJ1-6 | TRBV11-2 | . | TGTGCCAGCAGCTTATTGGCCGGGAATAATTCACCCCTCCACTTT | CASSLLAGNNSPLHF
. | TRBJ2-2 | TRBV7-2 | . | TGTGCCAGCAGCTTACTCGGGGGGCAGGTCACCGGGGAGCTGTTTTTT | CASSLLGGQVTGELFF
. | TRBJ1-2 | TRBV7-9 | TRBD1 | TGTGCCAGCAGCTTAGAGCGGACAGGAGGTTATGGCTACACCTTC | CASSLERTGGYGYTF
. | TRBJ1-1 | TRBV11-2 | TRBD1 | TGTGCCAGCAGCTCGACAGGGCGGACTGAAGCTTTCTTT | CASSSTGRTEAFF
. | TRBJ1-2 | TRBV10-3 | . | TGTGCCACGGGGACTCGGAGGGGCTACACCTTC | CATGTRRGYTF
once | TRBJ1-5 | TRBV5-5 | . | TGTGCCAGCAGCCAGGTGGGGGCTAATCAGCCCCAGCATTTT | CASSQVGANQPQHF
few | TRBJ1-6 | TRBV28 | . | TGTGCCAGCAGTTTGGAGCCTAACTATTCACCCCTCCACTTT | CASSLEPNYSPLHF
few | TRBJ1-1 | TRBV4-3 | . | TGCGCCAGCAGCCAAGATCCGGTCAACACTGAAGCTTTCTTT | CASSQDPVNTEAFF
. | TRBJ2-7 | TRBV18 | TRBD2 | TGTGCCAGCTCATATAGCGGGGGGAATTACGAGCAGTACTTC | CASSYSGGNYEQYF
. | TRBJ2-7 | TRBV7-2 | TRBD2 | TGTGCCAGCAGCTTGCGGGGGTCCTACGAGCAGTACTTC | CASSLRGSYEQYF
. | TRBJ2-1 | TRBV10-3 | . | TGTGCCATCAGAGGACAGGGAGGGGAAAGCTCCTACAATGAGCAGTTCTTC | CAIRGQGGESSYNEQFF
. | TRBJ2-4 | TRBV7-9 | TRBD2 | TGTGCCAGCAGCCCAATTGTGGCGGGGGTCCGAGCCAAAAACATTCAGTACTTC | CASSPIVAGVRAKNIQYF
few | TRBJ2-7 | TRBV7-9 | . | TGTGCCAGCAGCCCACCGGGTCACTCCTACGAGCAGTACTTC | CASSPPGHSYEQYF
. | TRBJ2-2 | TRBV7-2 | . | TGTGCCAGCAGCTTAGATCGCACCGGGGAGCTGTTTTTT | CASSLDRTGELFF
. | TRBJ2-5 | TRBV7-8 | . | TGTGCCAGCAGCTTAGCTGGGACACACCAAGAGACCCAGTACTTC | CASSLAGTHQETQYF
. | TRBJ2-7 | TRBV6-5 | TRBD1 | TGTGCCAGCGGACAGGGGGGCTACGAGCAGTACTTC | CASGQGGYEQYF